This paragraph reports one T cell receptor (beta chain). Antigen specificity is unknown. The sample is drawn from a study of shared clonotypes between healthy human individuals. This was a deep-level run. Libraries were prepared by immunoSEQ multiplex PCR; TCRdb keeps only in-frame clonotypes and omits some of them. Of about 2.4 million clones listed, approximately 93% are singletons. V gave up 3 bases and J gave up 4 bases; unmatched junction bases: 6. This CDR3 region has 17 residues. Germline lookup yields CDR1 LNHDA and CDR2 SQIVND (reference sequence). Study-wide results and limits: Generation probability values for non-shared clonotypes were lower than those for clonotypes shared by all four donors.

The sequenced material came from naive CD4+ T cells from PBMCs. Sample subset: CD45RA+ positively selected. The chain joins TRBV19 to TRBJ2-2; 12 nucleotides agree with TRBD2. The TCR comes from a man in his late teens or twenties in good health. Some clones in this sample may be carry-over from other donors' samples. The CDR3 sequence is CASSMDKTSGSTGELFF. The CDR3 DNA reads TGTGCCAGTAGTATGGACAAGACTAGCGGGAGCACCGGGGAGCTGTTTTTT.